This T cell receptor beta chain stems from a study of cytomegalovirus exposure and HLA in healthy donors. Study findings and constraints: Generally TCR sequences proved uncommon, though certain public TCRs appeared in numerous donors.

Concerning this clone: Its antigen is still unknown.

This CDR3 has 15 amino acids. CDR1 and CDR2 from the germline V gene are MNHEY and SVGAGI. V shed 0 bases and J shed 4 bases, with 13 bases lying between them. The assay was immunoSEQ multiplex PCR, and TCRdb's table has in-frame clones only and misses some. The sample holds 150,000 to 180,000 clones, 86% seen once. The sequenced sample consisted of PBMCs. This receptor was identified in a man aged 18-30 years in good health and CMV-seropositive. This sequence joins TRBV6-5 and TRBJ2-7, with TRBD1 as a possible D gene (5 bases). Here the CDR3 DNA reads TGTGCCAGCAGTTACTCGCCAGGGCCAAGGTACGAGCAGTACTTC. Its translation is CASSYSPGPRYEQYF.